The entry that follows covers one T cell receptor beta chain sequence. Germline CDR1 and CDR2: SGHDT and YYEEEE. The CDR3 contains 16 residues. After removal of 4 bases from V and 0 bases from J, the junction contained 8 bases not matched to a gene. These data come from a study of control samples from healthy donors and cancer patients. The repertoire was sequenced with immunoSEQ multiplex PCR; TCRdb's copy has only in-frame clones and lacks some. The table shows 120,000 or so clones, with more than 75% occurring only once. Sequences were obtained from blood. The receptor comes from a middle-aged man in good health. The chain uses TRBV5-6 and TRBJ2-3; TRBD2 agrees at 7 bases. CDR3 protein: CASSRPLATSTDTQYF. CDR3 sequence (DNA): TGTGCCAGCAGCCGACCACTAGCGACTAGCACAGATACGCAGTATTTT. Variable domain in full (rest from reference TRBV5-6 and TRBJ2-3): DAGVTQSPTHLIKTRGQQVTLRCSPKSGHDTVSWYQQALGQGPQFIFQYYEEEERQRGNFPDRFSGHQFPNYSSELNVNALLLGDSALYLCASSRPLATSTDTQYFGPGTRLTVL.